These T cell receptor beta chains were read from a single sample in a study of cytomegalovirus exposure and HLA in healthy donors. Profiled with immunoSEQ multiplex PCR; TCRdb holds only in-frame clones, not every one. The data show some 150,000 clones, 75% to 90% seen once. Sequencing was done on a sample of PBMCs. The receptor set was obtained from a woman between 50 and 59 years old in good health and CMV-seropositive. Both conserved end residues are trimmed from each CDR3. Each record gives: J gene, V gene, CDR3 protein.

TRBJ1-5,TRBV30,AWSGRGGLSQH
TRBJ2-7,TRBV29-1,SVALGLGGMGEQY
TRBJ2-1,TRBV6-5,ASGPQGPGYNEQF
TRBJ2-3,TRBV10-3,AIRGSGSDTDTQY
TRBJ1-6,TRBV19,ASSIALGWGLSPLH
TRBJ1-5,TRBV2,ASSRSSNNQPQH
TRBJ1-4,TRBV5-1,ASSLTGTGEEKLF
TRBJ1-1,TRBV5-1,ASSLERHHTEAF
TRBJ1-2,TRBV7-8,ASSQGPGGNYGYT
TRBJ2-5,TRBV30,AWSVWQIQETQY
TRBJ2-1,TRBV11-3,ASSQGTSGGYNEQF
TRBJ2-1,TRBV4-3,ASSRRTSGVYNEQF
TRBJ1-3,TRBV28,ASSLSGNTIY
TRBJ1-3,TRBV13,ASSTGIILNYGNTIY
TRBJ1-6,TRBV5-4,ASSRQGPSSYNSPLH
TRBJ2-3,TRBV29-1,SVVGQGIDTQY
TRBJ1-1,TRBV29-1,SDRGAEAF
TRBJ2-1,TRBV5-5,ASSRAGTSFDEQF
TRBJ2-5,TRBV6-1,ASSEGASNRETQY
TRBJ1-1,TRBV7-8,ASSLVVAGKAF
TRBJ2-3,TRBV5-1,ASKGLAGTDTQY
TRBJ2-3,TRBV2,ASSTGSTDTQY
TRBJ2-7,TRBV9,ASSVGGTSGEYEQY
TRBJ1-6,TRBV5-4,ASSLRTGSNSPLH
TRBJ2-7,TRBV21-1,ASSKGGDLEQY
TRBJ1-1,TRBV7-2,ASSFRTVNTEAF
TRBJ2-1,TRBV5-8,ASSLGLADEQF
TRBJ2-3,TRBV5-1,ASSLGLAGSTDTQY
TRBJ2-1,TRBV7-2,ASSLAWRGYNEQF
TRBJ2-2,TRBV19,ASRLAGMNTGELF
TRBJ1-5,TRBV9,ASSSQGAPNQPQH
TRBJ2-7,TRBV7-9,ASSLLTGDYEQY
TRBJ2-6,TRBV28,ASSAPGAPTSGANVLT
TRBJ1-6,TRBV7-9,ASSLGGDSPLH
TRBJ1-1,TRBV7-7,ASSQNGGSEAF
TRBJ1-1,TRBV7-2,ASSFSGQGLTEAF
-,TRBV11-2,ASSLRTGGAYEQY
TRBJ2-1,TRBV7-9,ASSLSPGSIYNEQF
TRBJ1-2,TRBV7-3,ASSLGGQGAYGYT
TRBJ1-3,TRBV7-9,ASSSVRYSSGNTIY
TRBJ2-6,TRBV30,AWSQGLSGANGLT
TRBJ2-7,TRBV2,ASSLRTGGIHEQY
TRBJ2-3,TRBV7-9,ASSFYTDTQY
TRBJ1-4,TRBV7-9,ASSYREGTNEKLF
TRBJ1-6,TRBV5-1,ASSLEVGGTNSPLH
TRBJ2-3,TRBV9,ASSVESSGRARDTQY
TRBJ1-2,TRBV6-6,ASSPRTGGAFGYT
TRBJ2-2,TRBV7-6,ASSPGRTNTGELF
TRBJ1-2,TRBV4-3,ASSQEFRDLDGYT
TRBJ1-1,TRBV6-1,ASRYLAGTEVEAF